Sequencing of this TCR beta chain was carried out in a study of preoperative IRX-2 immunotherapy in early breast cancer. Treatment indicated: preoperative locoregional IRX-2 cytokine immunotherapy. This phase Ib study tested locoregional IRX-2 cytokine immunotherapy given before surgery. Method: immunoSEQ multiplex PCR; TCRdb's copy keeps in-frame clones and lacks some. The sample lists roughly 13,000 clones; roughly 90% were seen once. The CDR3 sequence is 15 residues long. V lost 1 base and J lost 2, with 12 bases in between. Germline V CDR1 and CDR2: SGHKS, YYEKEE (reference sequence). The material was obtained from a patient treated with IRX-2 immunotherapy. This receptor was taken from a human donor with breast cancer. The chain has TRBV5-5 and TRBJ1-1; maybe TRBD1 (6 bases). This chain's CDR3 is CASSLNRVRNTEAFF. The CDR3 nucleotides read TGTGCCAGCAGCTTGAACAGGGTCCGAAACACTGAAGCTTTCTTT.